These 21 T cell receptor beta chains originate from one sample sequenced in a study of cytomegalovirus exposure and HLA in healthy donors. The PCR made use of 60 Vbeta and 13 Jbeta primers. The method was immunoSEQ multiplex PCR; TCRdb's version includes in-frame clones alone and lacks a portion of them. The sample shows roughly 150,000 clones, approximately 80% of them seen only once. Specimen: PBMCs. Source of these receptors: a male donor in good health and CMV-seronegative.

The chain has TRBV15 and TRBJ1-5; TRBD1 aligns across 7 bases. The CDR3 loop spans 16 amino acids. Germline-derived CDR1 and CDR2 are LNHNV and YYDKDF (reference sequence). V lost 3 bases to trimming and J lost 6 bases; unmatched junction nucleotides: 11. CDR3 sequence (DNA): TGTGCCACCAGCAGGAGAACAGGGGAGGTTGGTCAGCCCCAGCATTTT. Amino acid sequence: CATSRRTGEVGQPQHF.

The chain has TRBV28 and TRBJ2-7; 9 nucleotides agree with TRBD1. In germline, CDR1 is MDHEN, CDR2 SYDVKM. The CDR3 spans 18 residues. The trim removed 5 bases at V and 9 bases at J, leaving 23 bases unmatched. CDR3 DNA: TGTGCCAGCAGTCCAAGGTATTACCGGGACAGGGACCCTCAGGGGCAGTACTTC. Encoded protein: CASSPRYYRDRDPQGQYF. The whole variable domain, remainder taken from reference TRBV28 and TRBJ2-7, is DVKVTQSSRYLVKRTGEKVFLECVQDMDHENMFWYRQDPGLGLRLIYFSYDVKMKEKGDIPEGYSVSREKKERFSLILESASTNQTSMYLCASSPRYYRDRDPQGQYFGPGTRLTVT.

The rearrangement uses TRBV5-1 and TRBJ2-1, with a possible D match to TRBD1 (6 bases). V lost 3 bases and J lost 9, with 10 bases in between. The CDR3 is made up of 12 amino acids. Germline V gene sequence: CDR1 SGHRS, CDR2 YFSETQ. This CDR3 reads CASSSGTSEQFF. Here the CDR3 DNA reads TGCGCCAGCAGCTCCGGGACATCTGAGCAGTTCTTC.

CDR3 nucleotides: TGTGCCAGTAGTATGGGGGGACTAGCGGGCTACGAGCAGTACTTC. Translation: CASSMGGLAGYEQYF. The chain carries TRBV19 and TRBJ2-7; 12 bases align to TRBD2. This CDR3 region has 15 residues. The ends lost 3 bases at V and 3 bases at J; junction bases unmatched: 3. CDR1 is LNHDA and CDR2 is SQIVND in the germline V gene (reference sequence).

The genes are TRBV2 and TRBJ2-7; 10 positions match TRBD2. Germline trimming cut 10 bases from V and 0 bases from J; bases unmatched to any gene: 6. Germline CDR1 reads SNHLY; CDR2 reads FYNNEI. The CDR3 extends over 14 amino acids. The CDR3 protein is CATHGLAVSYEQYF. DNA for the CDR3: TGTGCCACCCACGGACTAGCGGTCTCCTACGAGCAGTACTTC.

This clone was seen a few times. DNA for the CDR3: TGTGCCTGGAGTGGACAGGGCTATGGCTACACCTTC. This encodes CAWSGQGYGYTF. V gene TRBV30 combines with J gene TRBJ1-2; 7 bases agree with TRBD1. Unmatched junction bases numbered 0, after V lost 1 base and J lost 4 bases. The length of the CDR3 is 12 residues. Per the germline V gene, CDR1 is GTSNPN and CDR2 is SVGIG (reference sequence). Together with reference TRBV30 and TRBJ1-2, the CDR3 gives the full variable domain: SQTIHQWPATLVQPVGSPLSLECTVEGTSNPNLYWYRQAAGRGLQLLFYSVGIGQISSEVPQNLSASRPQDRQFILSSKKLLLSDSGFYLCAWSGQGYGYTFGSGTRLTVV.

This clone was detected only once. This rearrangement joins TRBV28 to TRBJ2-1, with 12 bases that match TRBD2. Trimming took 3 bases from V and 2 from J; bases not matched to a gene: 8. CDR1 is MDHEN and CDR2 is SYDVKM in the germline V gene. CDR3 size: 18 residues. The CDR3 loop reads CASSFPSTSGRTYNEQFF. The DNA for the CDR3 is TGTGCCAGCAGTTTCCCCTCCACTAGCGGGAGGACCTACAATGAGCAGTTCTTC.

The gene calls are TRBV19 and TRBJ2-3; 12 nucleotides agree with TRBD2. The CDR3 covers 17 residues. J lost 3 bases, V lost 4 bases, and 8 bases had no gene match. Germline V gives CDR1 LNHDA, CDR2 SQIVND (reference sequence). CDR3: CASSSSGLAGFTDTQYF. The CDR3 nucleotides are TGTGCCAGTAGTAGCTCTGGACTAGCGGGATTTACAGATACGCAGTATTTT.

About this clone itself: The sample holds other DNA sequences that translate to the same CDR3. The DNA for the CDR3 is TGTGCCAGCAGGGACAGGGTCAATCAGCCCCAGCATTTT. Residues: CASRDRVNQPQHF. J is TRBJ1-5 and V is TRBV2, with TRBD1 matching 8 bases. J lost 3 bases, V lost 6 bases, and 1 base had no gene match. The CDR3 sequence is 13 residues long. CDR1 and CDR2 from the germline V gene are SNHLY and FYNNEI.

This chain connects TRBV2 to TRBJ2-7; tentatively, D is TRBD1 (5 bases). The CDR3 spans 12 residues. The germline gives CDR1 SNHLY, CDR2 FYNNEI. V was shortened by 6 bases and J by 3 bases, with 9 bases between the two germline ends. CDR3 region: CASRVDSYEQYF. CDR3 bases: TGTGCCAGCAGGGTAGACAGCTACGAGCAGTACTTC.

This clone was observed once. The chain is built from TRBV9 and TRBJ2-1; 12 bases align to TRBD2. Germline CDR1 and CDR2: SGDLS and YYNGEE. Trimming cost V 4 bases and J 8 bases; bases outside gene matches: 7. The CDR3 runs 15 residues. As DNA, the CDR3 is TGTGCCAGCAGCCCTCTAGCGGGGGGGACTGATGAGCAGTTCTTC. The encoded protein is CASSPLAGGTDEQFF.

The V call is TRBV7-2, the J call TRBJ2-5; 10 bases map to TRBD2. Judging by the DNA end, TRBJ2-7 fits better; the J call may be wrong. In germline, CDR1 is SGHTA, CDR2 FQGNSA. The CDR3 has 14 amino acids. CDR3 amino acids: CASSQSGRVDEQYF. CDR3 sequence (DNA): TGTGCCAGCAGCCAGAGCGGGAGGGTCGACGAGCAGTACTTC.

There are a few counts of this clone. The chain carries TRBV5-6 and TRBJ1-1; D is uncertain. The CDR3 runs to 13 residues. Germline values: CDR1 SGHDT, CDR2 YYEEEE. Trimming removed 0 bases at V and 7 bases at J, with 10 bases between. This CDR3 is CASSLATGGEAFF. The DNA for the CDR3 is TGTGCCAGCAGCTTGGCCACGGGTGGTGAAGCTTTCTTT. The full variable domain, completed using reference TRBV5-6 and TRBJ1-1, is DAGVTQSPTHLIKTRGQQVTLRCSPKSGHDTVSWYQQALGQGPQFIFQYYEEEERQRGNFPDRFSGHQFPNYSSELNVNALLLGDSALYLCASSLATGGEAFFGQGTRLTVV.

The chain carries TRBV5-4 and TRBJ2-7; TRBD1 might be the D (6 bases). This CDR3 has 13 amino acids. CDR1 and CDR2 (germline): SGHNT, YYREEE (reference sequence). V was pared by 4 bases and J by 2 bases, with 10 bases between. CDR3 loop: CASSPAGAYEQYF. The CDR3 DNA is TGTGCCAGCAGCCCTGCAGGGGCCTACGAGCAGTACTTC.

The chain has TRBV6-5 and TRBJ2-1, with 8 bases aligning to TRBD2. Germline V lookup: CDR1 MNHEY, CDR2 SVGAGI. The CDR3 spans 16 residues. Losses at the gene ends were 0 bases for V and 7 bases for J; bases not matched to a gene: 8. The CDR3 sequence is CASSYSTGTRGNEQFF. The DNA for the CDR3 is TGTGCCAGCAGTTACTCGACCGGGACTAGAGGAAATGAGCAGTTCTTC.

The chain couples TRBV7-2 to TRBJ2-7; 10 positions agree with TRBD1. The CDR3 sequence is 11 residues long. Germline loops: CDR1 SGHTA, CDR2 FQGNSA. J was trimmed by 7 bases and V by 11 bases; bases with no gene match: 5. Written as DNA, the CDR3 is TGTGCCGCGGGACAGGGGTGGGAGCAGTACTTC. This codes for CAAGQGWEQYF.

The V and J genes are TRBV7-2 and TRBJ1-2, with 11 positions matching TRBD1. The germline V gene encodes CDR1 SGHTA and CDR2 FQGNSA. There are 13 residues in the CDR3. V lost 5 bases and J lost 4; bases outside the gene matches: 0. DNA for the CDR3: TGTGCCAGCAGCGGGACAGGGGGCTATGGCTACACCTTC. Translating it yields CASSGTGGYGYTF.

The V call is TRBV28, the J call TRBJ2-7; 8 positions match TRBD2. The J segment lost 4 bases and the V segment lost 4 bases, leaving 6 bases of the junction unmatched. This CDR3 is 14 amino acids long. CDR1 is MDHEN, CDR2 SYDVKM, per germline. CDR3 sequence: CASSWSSGLYEQYF. The CDR3 region has the DNA TGTGCCAGCAGTTGGTCTAGCGGGTTGTACGAGCAGTACTTC. The full variable domain, its missing parts supplied by reference TRBV28 and TRBJ2-7, is DVKVTQSSRYLVKRTGEKVFLECVQDMDHENMFWYRQDPGLGLRLIYFSYDVKMKEKGDIPEGYSVSREKKERFSLILESASTNQTSMYLCASSWSSGLYEQYFGPGTRLTVT.

The CDR3 sequence: CASREQAGGPGELFF. The CDR3 DNA sequence: TGTGCCAGCAGAGAACAAGCGGGAGGGCCCGGGGAGCTGTTTTTT. The rearrangement links TRBV2 to TRBJ2-2, with 10 bases lining up with TRBD2. With 6 bases clipped from V and 6 bases from J, the junction kept 7 bases outside the gene matches. Germline-derived CDR1 and CDR2 are SNHLY and FYNNEI. The CDR3 has 15 amino acids.

This chain links TRBV20-1 with TRBJ2-1; D remains unclear. This CDR3 region has 11 residues. The V end was cut by 4 bases, the J end by 4 bases, with 5 bases between. Germline V gene lookup returns CDR1 DFQATT and CDR2 SNEGSKA (reference sequence). CDR3 residues: CSANRYNEQFF. The CDR3 DNA sequence: TGCAGTGCTAACAGATACAATGAGCAGTTCTTC.

This chain links TRBV9 with TRBJ2-2, with D perhaps TRBD1 (5 bases). V lost 0 bases to trimming and J lost 8 bases, with 8 bases between them. Germline assignment: CDR1 SGDLS and CDR2 YYNGEE. The CDR3 has 13 amino acids. The CDR3 DNA reads TGTGCCAGCAGCGTAGAGTGGACAGGGGAGCTGTTTTTT. Amino acids: CASSVEWTGELFF.